These 22 T cell receptor beta chains share one sample of origin, sequenced in a study of blood T cell repertoires in COVID-19. Some clones are missing from TCRdb's copy, which holds only in-frame ones; the method was immunoSEQ multiplex PCR. The sample consists of 350,000 or so clones, more than 70% of them appearing once. Sequencing used peripheral blood. These receptor sequences come from a woman in her fifties or sixties with COVID-19, enrolled during active disease.

This clone was observed a handful of times. This chain joins TRBV7-3 and TRBJ1-6; D is unclear. Germline V gives CDR1 SGHTA, CDR2 FQGTGA. This CDR3 comprises 14 residues. V lost 0 bases to trimming and J lost 7 bases, with 7 bases between them. For the CDR3, the DNA is TGTGCCAGCAGCTTAACTCCGGGAAATTCACCCCTCCACTTT. Amino acids: CASSLTPGNSPLHF.

The chain is built from TRBV4-2 and TRBJ1-2; TRBD1 matches 7 bases. Germline CDR1 is LGHNA and CDR2 is YNFKEQ. V was clipped by 3 bases and J by 0 bases; unmatched bases: 10. The CDR3 is 17 residues long. CDR3 DNA: TGTGCCAGCAGCCACCCAGGGGGGCTTGAGTCTAACTATGGCTACACCTTC. It translates to CASSHPGGLESNYGYTF.

The rearrangement uses TRBV7-3 and TRBJ2-1, with D tentatively TRBD2 (7 bases). The CDR3 is made up of 15 amino acids. The V end was cut by 2 bases, the J end by 8 bases, with 16 bases between. Germline-derived CDR1 and CDR2 are SGHTA and FQGTGA. CDR3 in amino acids: CASSLGGADVYEQFF. DNA for the CDR3: TGTGCCAGCAGCTTAGGGGGGGCTGACGTCTATGAGCAGTTCTTC.

This chain links TRBV18 with TRBJ2-5; 7 nucleotides line up with TRBD2. Trimming cost V 4 bases and J 4 bases; bases outside gene matches: 6. CDR1 KGHSH and CDR2 LQKENI come from the germline V gene. The CDR3 totals 14 residues. The CDR3 sequence is CASSHRREGETQYF. CDR3 nucleotides: TGTGCCAGCTCACACAGGAGGGAGGGAGAGACCCAGTACTTC.

This chain links TRBV19 with TRBJ1-2; no reliable D call. Trimming removed 4 bases from V and 2 bases from J, with 8 bases in between. CDR3 size: 13 residues. Germline V gene data show CDR1 as LNHDA and CDR2 as SQIVND (reference sequence). The CDR3: CASSTPGNYGYTF. CDR3 coding DNA: TGTGCCAGTAGTACTCCGGGAAACTATGGCTACACCTTC.

This rearrangement joins TRBV25-1 to TRBJ1-1; a possible D gene is TRBD1 (6 bases). The CDR3 extends over 15 amino acids. With 1 base removed from V and 6 bases from J, the gap between germline ends came to 15 bases. Germline V gene sequence: CDR1 MGHDK, CDR2 SYGVNS. CDR3 DNA: TGTGCCAGCAGTGAATCTCAACTGACAGGCCCTGAAGCTTTCTTT. Amino acids: CASSESQLTGPEAFF.

V is TRBV7-2 and J is TRBJ1-2; D uncertain. The CDR3 consists of 14 residues. Germline loops: CDR1 SGHTA, CDR2 FQGNSA. The V end lost 2 bases, the J end lost 4 bases, and 11 bases lay between the germline ends. The CDR3 nucleotides read TGTGCCAGCAGCTTAATTCCGGGTGCCTATGGCTACACCTTC. Encoded protein: CASSLIPGAYGYTF.

The V and J genes are TRBV19 and TRBJ1-6, with D unclear. The germline V gene encodes CDR1 LNHDA and CDR2 SQIVND (reference sequence). The V and J ends lost 5 bases and 0 bases respectively, with 11 bases between them. The CDR3 consists of 16 residues. The CDR3 loop is CASSQNRDSYNSPLHF. In DNA form, the CDR3 reads TGTGCCAGTAGTCAAAACCGGGACTCCTATAATTCACCCCTCCACTTT.

V is TRBV5-6 and J is TRBJ2-1, with D perhaps matching TRBD1 (5 bases). CDR1 is SGHDT, CDR2 YYEEEE, per germline. The CDR3 is 16 amino acids. The germline V and J ends were trimmed by 0 bases and 8 bases, with 18 bases remaining between them. The DNA for the CDR3 is TGTGCCAGCAGCTTGGCTCGTGGGCCATGGGGCGATGAGCAGTTCTTC. It yields the protein CASSLARGPWGDEQFF.

This sequence joins TRBV2 and TRBJ1-2; 8 nucleotides align to TRBD1. The CDR3 is made up of 16 amino acids. V lost 2 bases to trimming and J lost 3 bases; unmatched junction nucleotides: 8. The germline V gene encodes CDR1 SNHLY and CDR2 FYNNEI. The CDR3 loop reads CASSELIVTGDYGYTF. CDR3 bases: TGTGCCAGCAGTGAACTGATCGTGACAGGGGACTATGGCTACACCTTC.

On this clone: Other nucleotide sequences in the sample specify the same CDR3. The V and J genes are TRBV7-2 and TRBJ1-2, with TRBD1 identical over 10 bases. This CDR3 comprises 13 residues. The V gene end was trimmed by 5 bases and the J gene end by 5 bases; junction bases not matched to a gene: 2. Germline values: CDR1 SGHTA, CDR2 FQGNSA. DNA of the CDR3: TGTGCCAGCAGCCCGGGACAGGGGTATGGCTACACCTTC. Translated: CASSPGQGYGYTF.

The chain links TRBV28 to TRBJ2-2; maybe TRBD1 (6 bases). Trimming left V 5 bases short and J 0 bases short, with 13 bases between. The CDR3 has 16 amino acids. Germline V gene lookup returns CDR1 MDHEN and CDR2 SYDVKM. This chain's CDR3 is CASSPTGKANTGELFF. CDR3 bases: TGTGCCAGCAGTCCTACAGGGAAGGCGAACACCGGGGAGCTGTTTTTT.

The chain has TRBV6-5 and TRBJ1-2, with D possibly TRBD1 on 5 matching bases. CDR3 length equals 16 residues. Germline lookup yields CDR1 MNHEY and CDR2 SVGAGI. V was shortened by 4 bases and J by 4 bases, with 19 bases between the two germline ends. The CDR3 region is CASSSTDPSGGYGYTF. As DNA, the CDR3 is TGTGCCAGCAGTTCAACAGATCCCTCCGGGGGCTATGGCTACACCTTC.

This clone was seen just once. This chain connects TRBV6-6 to TRBJ1-1; weak D call: TRBD1 (5 bases). Trimming pared 4 bases from V and 1 base from J, leaving 10 bases between. Germline assignment: CDR1 MNHNY and CDR2 SVGAGI (reference sequence). The CDR3 spans 14 residues. CDR3 in amino acids: CASSSGQTNTEAFF. The DNA of the CDR3 is TGTGCCAGCAGTTCTGGACAAACGAACACTGAAGCTTTCTTT.

This sequence joins TRBV9 and TRBJ2-3, with D uncertain. Germline V gives CDR1 SGDLS, CDR2 YYNGEE. The CDR3 has 13 amino acids. The germline V and J ends were trimmed by 0 bases and 9 bases, with 11 bases remaining between them. CDR3 protein: CASSVGEISTQYF. CDR3 nucleotide sequence: TGTGCCAGCAGCGTAGGAGAGATCTCGACGCAGTATTTT.

This rearrangement joins TRBV5-1 to TRBJ2-3, with TRBD2 matching over 10 bases. Trimming took 4 bases from V and 4 from J; bases not matched to a gene: 6. This CDR3 region has 15 residues. The germline V gene has CDR1 SGHRS and CDR2 YFSETQ. The CDR3 spells CASSAGLALADTQYF. The DNA of the CDR3 is TGCGCCAGCAGCGCGGGACTAGCGCTCGCAGATACGCAGTATTTT.

V usage is TRBV2 and J usage is TRBJ1-5; D is unresolved. The germline V gene has CDR1 SNHLY and CDR2 FYNNEI. This CDR3 spans 14 amino acids. V lost 5 bases and J lost 1, with 9 bases in between. The DNA for the CDR3 is TGTGCCAGCAGTCCACAGAGAAGCAATCAGCCCCAGCATTTT. Its protein product is CASSPQRSNQPQHF.

This clone was seen only once. J is TRBJ1-1 and V is TRBV18; the D is unclear. The V end was cut by 4 bases, the J end by 3 bases, with 9 bases between. Germline CDR1 reads KGHSH; CDR2 reads LQKENI. CDR3 length: 13 residues. CDR3 DNA sequence: TGTGCCAGCTCACGGAACGGGTACACTGAAGCTTTCTTT. Its protein is CASSRNGYTEAFF.

The chain combines TRBV6-1 with TRBJ2-3; possibly TRBD2 for D (6 bases). The germline V and J ends were trimmed by 0 bases and 5 bases, with 6 bases remaining between them. Germline values: CDR1 MNHNS, CDR2 SASEGT. This CDR3 spans 13 amino acids. CDR3 sequence reads: CASSEARGDTQYF. DNA of the CDR3: TGTGCCAGCAGTGAAGCGCGGGGAGATACGCAGTATTTT.

V and J are TRBV30 and TRBJ2-3, with TRBD2 as a possible D gene (6 bases). The CDR3 sequence is 14 residues long. V lost 2 bases and J lost 6, with 15 bases in between. The germline V gene has CDR1 GTSNPN and CDR2 SVGIG (reference sequence). CDR3 in DNA: TGTGCCTGGAGTCAGGCGGGGAACGAGGATACGCAGTATTTT. Its translation is CAWSQAGNEDTQYF.

The J gene is TRBJ2-7, the V gene TRBV7-9; the D gene is possibly TRBD2 (6 bases). V lost 5 bases, J lost 3 bases, and 11 bases lay in between. Germline V gene data show CDR1 as SEHNR and CDR2 as FQNEAQ (reference sequence). The CDR3 is 13 amino acids. CDR3 in DNA: TGTGCCAGCAGCCTCCGGGACTTCTACGAGCAGTACTTC. It encodes CASSLRDFYEQYF.

V is TRBV24-1 and J is TRBJ2-2; a possible D gene is TRBD2 (6 bases). Looked up from germline, CDR1 is KGHDR and CDR2 is SFDVKD. The CDR3 runs 15 residues. V gave up 10 bases and J gave up 5 bases, with 19 bases separating them. The CDR3 DNA follows: TGTGCCACTACCCCGGGGGATTATTGGACCGGGGAGCTGTTTTTT. This codes for CATTPGDYWTGELFF.